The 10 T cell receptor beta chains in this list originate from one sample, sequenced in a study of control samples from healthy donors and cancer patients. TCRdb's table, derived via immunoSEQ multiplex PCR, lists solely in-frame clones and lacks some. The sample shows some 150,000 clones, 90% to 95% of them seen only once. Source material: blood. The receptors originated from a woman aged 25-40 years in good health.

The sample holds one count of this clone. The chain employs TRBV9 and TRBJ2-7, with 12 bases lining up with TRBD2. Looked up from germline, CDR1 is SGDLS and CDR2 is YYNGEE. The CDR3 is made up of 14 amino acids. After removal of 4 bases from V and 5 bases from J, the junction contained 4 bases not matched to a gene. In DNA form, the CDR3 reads TGTGCCAGCAGCCTAGCGGGGGGGCGTAACGAGCAGTACTTC. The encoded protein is CASSLAGGRNEQYF.

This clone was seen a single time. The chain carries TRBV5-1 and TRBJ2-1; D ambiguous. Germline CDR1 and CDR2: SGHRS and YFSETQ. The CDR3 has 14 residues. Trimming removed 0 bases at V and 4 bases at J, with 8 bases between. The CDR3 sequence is CASSLVVSYNEQFF. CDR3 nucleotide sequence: TGCGCCAGCAGCTTGGTGGTCAGTTACAATGAGCAGTTCTTC.

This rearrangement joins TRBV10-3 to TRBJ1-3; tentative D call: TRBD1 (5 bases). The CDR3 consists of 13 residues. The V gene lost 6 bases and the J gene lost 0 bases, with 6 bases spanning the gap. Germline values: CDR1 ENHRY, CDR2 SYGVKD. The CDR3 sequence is CAIRDNSGNTIYF. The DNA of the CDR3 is TGTGCCATCAGGGACAACTCTGGAAACACCATATATTTT.

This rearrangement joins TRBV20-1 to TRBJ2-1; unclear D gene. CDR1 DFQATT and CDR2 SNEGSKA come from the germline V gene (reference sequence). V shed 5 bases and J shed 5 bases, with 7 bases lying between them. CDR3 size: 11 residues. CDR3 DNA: TGCAGTGCTGCTAAGCACAATGAGCAGTTCTTC. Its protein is CSAAKHNEQFF.

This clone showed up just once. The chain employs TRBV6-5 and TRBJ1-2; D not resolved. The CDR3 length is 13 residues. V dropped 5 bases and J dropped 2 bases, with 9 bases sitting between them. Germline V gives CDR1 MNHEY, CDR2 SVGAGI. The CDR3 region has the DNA TGTGCCAGCAGTCGAGCAGACAACTATGGCTACACCTTC. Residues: CASSRADNYGYTF.

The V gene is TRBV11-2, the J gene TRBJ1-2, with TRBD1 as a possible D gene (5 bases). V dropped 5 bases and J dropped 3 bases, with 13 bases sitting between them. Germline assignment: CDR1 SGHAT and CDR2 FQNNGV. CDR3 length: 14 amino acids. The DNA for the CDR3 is TGTGCCAGCAGCCCCATCACAGGCTACTATGGCTACACCTTC. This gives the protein CASSPITGYYGYTF.

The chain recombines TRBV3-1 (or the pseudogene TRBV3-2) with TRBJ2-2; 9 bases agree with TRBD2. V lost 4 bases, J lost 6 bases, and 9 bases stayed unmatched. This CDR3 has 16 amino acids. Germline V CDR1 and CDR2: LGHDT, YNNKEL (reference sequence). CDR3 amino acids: CASSPDRKREAGELFF. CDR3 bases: TGTGCCAGCAGCCCCGATCGAAAGCGGGAGGCCGGGGAGCTGTTTTTT.

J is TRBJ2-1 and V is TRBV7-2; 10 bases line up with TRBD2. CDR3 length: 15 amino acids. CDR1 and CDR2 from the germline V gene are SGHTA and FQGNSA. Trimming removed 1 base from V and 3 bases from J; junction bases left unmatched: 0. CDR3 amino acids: CASSLERGGYNEQFF. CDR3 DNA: TGTGCCAGCAGCTTAGAGCGGGGGGGCTACAATGAGCAGTTCTTC.

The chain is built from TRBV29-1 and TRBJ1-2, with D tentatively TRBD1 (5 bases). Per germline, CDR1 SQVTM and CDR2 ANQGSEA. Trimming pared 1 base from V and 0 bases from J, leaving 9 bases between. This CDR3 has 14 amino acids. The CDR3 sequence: CSVEGGLTNYGYTF. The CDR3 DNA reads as TGCAGCGTTGAAGGGGGGTTAACTAACTATGGCTACACCTTC.

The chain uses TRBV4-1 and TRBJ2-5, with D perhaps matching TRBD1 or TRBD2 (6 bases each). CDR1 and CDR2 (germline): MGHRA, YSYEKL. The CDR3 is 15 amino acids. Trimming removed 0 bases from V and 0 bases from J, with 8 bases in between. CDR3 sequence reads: CASSQEGGYQETQYF. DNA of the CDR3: TGCGCCAGCAGCCAAGAAGGGGGGTACCAAGAGACCCAGTACTTC.